This note documents a single T cell receptor beta chain sequence. Sequencing used cDNA as its template, made by extracting RNA and reverse transcribing it. Measured with immunoSEQ multiplex PCR; TCRdb has only the in-frame clones, and not every one. Of approximately 180,000 clones in the sample, roughly 70% were seen once. The sample comes from a study of CD8+ T cells in alopecia areata. Treatment described: oral pan-JAK inhibitor, 5-10 mg twice daily. The V gene lost 4 bases and the J gene lost 0 bases, with 12 bases spanning the gap. CDR3 length equals 14 residues. Germline V gene lookup returns CDR1 SQVTM and CDR2 ANQGSEA.

The TCR originated in a human donor with alopecia areata. The sequencing here drew on CD4+ T cells sorted from blood, taken at week 49, from a patient treated with tofacitinib. J is TRBJ1-1 and V is TRBV29-1, with no clear D. The CDR3 loop is CSVGRFRLNTEAFF. In DNA, the CDR3 is TGCAGCGTTGGACGGTTCAGACTGAACACTGAAGCTTTCTTT.